These 27 T cell receptor beta chains share one sample of origin, sequenced in a study of CD8+CD57+ T cells in acquired aplastic anemia. Patients sequenced had flow cytometry evidence of CD8+CD57+ cell expansion. Genomic DNA provided the template from which TCR beta VDJ and CDR3 profiles were obtained. TCRdb analysed the reads with MiXCR anew, one entry per CDR3 protein. The sample holds around 170,000 distinct CDR3 sequences, more than 45% seen once. Sequences were obtained from sorted CD4+, CD8+, or CD8+CD57+ T cells (not recorded which) from PBMCs. These receptor sequences come from a human donor with aplastic anemia.

The sample holds many counts of this clonotype. This rearrangement joins TRBV5-1 to TRBJ1-6, with a tentative D call TRBD1 (6 bases). V was clipped by 2 bases and J by 8 bases, with 11 bases between them. CDR1 and CDR2 (germline): SGHRS, YFSETQ. CDR3 length: 14 amino acids. CDR3 in DNA: TGCGCCAGCAGCTTCTGGGGGCAATATTCACCCCTCCACTTT. Protein sequence: CASSFWGQYSPLHF.

This clonotype was seen ten or more times. The rearrangement links TRBV6-5 to TRBJ2-7; D not resolved. The V end was cut by 5 bases, the J end by 3 bases, with 14 bases between. Germline V gene data show CDR1 as MNHEY and CDR2 as SVGAGI. The CDR3 consists of 14 residues. CDR3 residues: CASSHRRGGYEQYF. The CDR3 DNA follows: TGTGCCAGCAGTCACCGCCGAGGTGGCTACGAGCAGTACTTC.

This clonotype was recorded at least ten times. The V and J genes are TRBV20-1 and TRBJ1-2; D is unresolved. The germline V gene encodes CDR1 DFQATT and CDR2 SNEGSKA (reference sequence). The V gene lost 3 bases and the J gene lost 2 bases, with 22 bases spanning the gap. The CDR3 covers 17 residues. CDR3 in DNA: TGCAGTGCTAGGGGAACTACGGGTTCAAGTAGGAACTATGGCTACACCTTC. Amino acids: CSARGTTGSSRNYGYTF.

This clonotype was counted only a few times. This chain links TRBV29-1 with TRBJ2-7, with 8 bases matching TRBD1. V was clipped by 6 bases and J by 7 bases; unmatched bases: 8. Germline CDR1 reads SQVTM; CDR2 reads ANQGSEA. The CDR3 length is 12 residues. CDR3 in amino acids: CSVRTGMEEQYF. CDR3 DNA sequence: TGCAGCGTACGGACAGGGATGGAGGAGCAGTACTTC.

The sample holds many counts of this clonotype. The chain has TRBV27 and TRBJ1-6; 7 nucleotides line up with TRBD1. The CDR3 totals 14 residues. V trimming: 5 bases; J trimming: 10 bases; junction bases outside the gene matches: 8. Germline loops: CDR1 MNHEY, CDR2 SMNVEV (reference sequence). CDR3 DNA: TGTGCCAGCAGTACCCCAGGGGGTCGGTCACCCCTCCACTTT. Amino acid sequence: CASSTPGGRSPLHF.

This sequence joins TRBV20-1 and TRBJ2-7; tentatively, D is TRBD1 (5 bases). The ends were cut back, 6 bases at V and 4 bases at J, with 13 bases in the middle. CDR3 length: 12 residues. Germline loops: CDR1 DFQATT, CDR2 SNEGSKA (reference sequence). CDR3 protein: CSAQTEDYEQYF. DNA for the CDR3: TGCAGTGCGCAGACAGAAGATTACGAGCAGTACTTC.

The table lists this clonotype with many counts. DNA for the CDR3: TGCAGCGTTGCTACAGGGCCGCTTAATGAAAAACTGTTTTTT. This encodes CSVATGPLNEKLFF. The chain joins TRBV29-1 to TRBJ1-4, with D perhaps matching TRBD1 (6 bases). Germline loops: CDR1 SQVTM, CDR2 ANQGSEA. Trimming removed 4 bases from V and 4 bases from J, with 13 bases in between. This CDR3 region has 14 residues.

The chain links TRBV5-4 to TRBJ2-3; possibly TRBD2 for D (5 bases). This CDR3 has 14 amino acids. Germline V gene data show CDR1 as SGHNT and CDR2 as YYREEE (reference sequence). Trimming pared 4 bases from V and 0 bases from J, leaving 9 bases between. In DNA form, the CDR3 reads TGTGCCAGCAGCCGAGCGGTGAGCACAGATACGCAGTATTTT. Translation: CASSRAVSTDTQYF.

The chain links TRBV10-3 to TRBJ1-1, with D unresolved. Trimming cost V 0 bases and J 5 bases, with 13 bases left between them. In germline, CDR1 is ENHRY, CDR2 SYGVKD. The CDR3 extends over 15 amino acids. The CDR3 loop is CAISESREMVTEAFF. In nucleotides, the CDR3 is TGTGCCATCAGTGAGTCGAGGGAGATGGTGACTGAAGCTTTCTTT.

This clonotype occurred a few times. This sequence joins TRBV6-5 and TRBJ1-1, with a possible D match to TRBD1 (5 bases). The CDR3 consists of 16 residues. CDR1 is MNHEY and CDR2 is SVGAGI in the germline V gene. V shed 6 bases and J shed 2 bases, with 19 bases lying between them. The chain's CDR3 is CASSYPGHRSNTEAFF. Here the CDR3 DNA reads TGTGCCAGCAGCTACCCTGGACATAGATCCAACACTGAAGCTTTCTTT.

The V call is TRBV30, the J call TRBJ2-3, with D possibly being TRBD1 (5 bases). Germline V gene data show CDR1 as GTSNPN and CDR2 as SVGIG (reference sequence). V lost 2 bases and J 0 bases, leaving 6 bases between the germline ends. The CDR3 covers 13 residues. The CDR3 DNA is TGTGCCTGGAGTCGACAGAGCACAGATACGCAGTATTTT. This codes for CAWSRQSTDTQYF.

The rearrangement joins TRBV7-2 to TRBJ2-7; D could derive from TRBD1 or TRBD2 (5 bases each). Trimming cost V 5 bases and J 7 bases, with 15 bases left between them. Germline V lookup: CDR1 SGHTA, CDR2 FQGNSA. The CDR3 is 13 amino acids. DNA for the CDR3: TGTGCCAGCAGCCCGGGACCGGTGGGAGAGCAGTACTTC. It yields the protein CASSPGPVGEQYF. Full variable domain (rest looked up from reference TRBV7-2 and TRBJ2-7): GAGVSQSPSNKVTEKGKDVELRCDPISGHTALYWYRQSLGQGLEFLIYFQGNSAPDKSGLPSDRFSAERTGGSVSTLTIQRTQQEDSAVYLCASSPGPVGEQYFGPGTRLTVT.

This clonotype was recorded only once. The V call is TRBV2, the J call TRBJ1-4; D not resolved. V shed 2 bases and J shed 5 bases, with 12 bases lying between them. CDR1 and CDR2 from the germline V gene are SNHLY and FYNNEI. The CDR3 totals 15 residues. CDR3 in amino acids: CASSELRVENEKLFF. CDR3 nucleotide sequence: TGTGCCAGCAGTGAACTTAGGGTTGAGAATGAAAAACTGTTTTTT. The whole variable domain, filled in from reference TRBV2 and TRBJ1-4, reads EPEVTQTPSHQVTQMGQEVILRCVPISNHLYFYWYRQILGQKVEFLVSFYNNEISEKSEIFDDQFSVERPDGSNFTLKIRSTKLEDSAMYFCASSELRVENEKLFFGSGTQLSVL.

The genes are TRBV5-1 and TRBJ1-2; TRBD1 is a possible D gene (6 bases). Trimming cost V 2 bases and J 4 bases, with 15 bases left between them. Germline V gene lookup returns CDR1 SGHRS and CDR2 YFSETQ. The CDR3 has 15 amino acids. CDR3 in DNA: TGCGCCAGCAGCTTCGGTTCTGGGGGCGGCTATGGCTACACCTTC. It codes for CASSFGSGGGYGYTF.

The chain uses TRBV7-6 and TRBJ2-7; a possible D gene is TRBD2 (6 bases). Trimming cost V 5 bases and J 3 bases, with 14 bases left between them. The CDR3 contains 14 residues. The germline CDR1 and CDR2 sequences are SGHVS and FNYEAQ. The DNA for the CDR3 is TGTGCCAGCAGCCTCCTAGTGGGGGGCTACGAGCAGTACTTC. Encoded protein: CASSLLVGGYEQYF.

The CDR3 sequence: CATSVPGQPYNEQFF. In nucleotides, the CDR3 is TGTGCCACCAGTGTCCCCGGACAGCCATACAATGAGCAGTTCTTC. The genes are TRBV11-2 and TRBJ2-1; perhaps TRBD1 as D (6 bases). The germline V gene encodes CDR1 SGHAT and CDR2 FQNNGV. Trimming pared 10 bases from V and 4 bases from J, leaving 20 bases between. This CDR3 spans 15 amino acids.

The sample holds many counts of this clonotype. The genes are TRBV6-5 and TRBJ1-1; tentatively, D is TRBD1 (5 bases). Germline loops: CDR1 MNHEY, CDR2 SVGAGI. The V gene lost 6 bases and the J gene lost 2 bases, with 13 bases spanning the gap. The CDR3 sequence is 14 residues long. This CDR3 is CASRRRRENTEAFF. DNA of the CDR3: TGTGCCAGCAGACGCCGCAGGGAAAACACTGAAGCTTTCTTT.

The chain combines TRBV2 with TRBJ1-1; 9 bases fit TRBD1. The ends lost 6 bases at V and 3 bases at J; junction bases unmatched: 5. Germline V CDR1 and CDR2: SNHLY, FYNNEI. This CDR3 spans 14 amino acids. CDR3: CASSPDRGYTEAFF. CDR3 nucleotides: TGTGCCAGCAGCCCAGACAGGGGGTACACTGAAGCTTTCTTT. The whole variable domain, remainder taken from reference TRBV2 and TRBJ1-1, is EPEVTQTPSHQVTQMGQEVILRCVPISNHLYFYWYRQILGQKVEFLVSFYNNEISEKSEIFDDQFSVERPDGSNFTLKIRSTKLEDSAMYFCASSPDRGYTEAFFGQGTRLTVV.

This chain's CDR3 is CASSEGRGNQPQHF. In DNA, the CDR3 is TGCGCCAGCAGTGAAGGACGGGGAAATCAGCCCCAGCATTTT. This chain uses TRBV10-2 with TRBJ1-5; D is undetermined. The CDR3 totals 14 residues. V lost 3 bases to trimming and J lost 4 bases, with 10 bases between them. Per germline, CDR1 WSHSY and CDR2 SAAADI.

This chain uses TRBV6-1 with TRBJ1-2; D is perhaps TRBD1 (6 bases). The CDR3 is 13 amino acids. Trimming shortened V by 8 bases and J by 8 bases, and 18 bases separated the two germline ends. Germline-derived CDR1 and CDR2 are MNHNS and SASEGT. The CDR3 loop reads CASVPRAGDGYTF. The CDR3 DNA reads as TGTGCCAGCGTCCCTCGGGCAGGGGACGGCTACACCTTC.

The chain employs TRBV29-1 and TRBJ2-3; D call uncertain. The ends were cut back, 8 bases at V and 0 bases at J, with 12 bases in the middle. Germline V gene lookup returns CDR1 SQVTM and CDR2 ANQGSEA. The CDR3 sequence is 13 residues long. CDR3 in DNA: TGCAGCTCTACCAAGACTAGCACAGATACGCAGTATTTT. Encoded protein: CSSTKTSTDTQYF.

V is TRBV20-1 and J is TRBJ2-3; TRBD2 agrees at 10 bases. The V gene's germline CDR1 is DFQATT and CDR2 SNEGSKA (reference sequence). J lost 2 bases, V lost 5 bases, and 10 bases had no gene match. The CDR3 contains 16 residues. CDR3 sequence reads: CSAERGGFPDTDTQYF. CDR3 nucleotide sequence: TGCAGTGCTGAGCGGGGGGGATTCCCCGACACAGATACGCAGTATTTT.

This CDR3 is CASSEYGTYGYTF. CDR3 in DNA: TGTGCCAGCAGTGAATATGGGACCTATGGCTACACCTTC. J is TRBJ1-2 and V is TRBV25-1, with a weak D call TRBD1 (5 bases). This CDR3 has 13 residues. The germline V gene encodes CDR1 MGHDK and CDR2 SYGVNS. V lost 0 bases, J lost 4 bases, and 6 bases lay in between.

As DNA, the CDR3 is TGTGCCAGCAGTTTACAGGCGGATAATTCACCCCTCCACTTT. Translating it yields CASSLQADNSPLHF. The gene calls are TRBV27 and TRBJ1-6, with D unclear. The ends were cut back, 2 bases at V and 5 bases at J, with 7 bases in the middle. CDR1 and CDR2 (germline): MNHEY, SMNVEV (reference sequence). The CDR3 has 14 residues.

This chain links TRBV10-1 with TRBJ2-2, with TRBD1 as a possible D gene (5 bases). Germline V gives CDR1 WNHNN, CDR2 SYGVQD (reference sequence). The CDR3 has 16 amino acids. V was trimmed by 3 bases and J by 3 bases, leaving 14 bases between them. The CDR3 DNA is TGCGCCAGCAGTGATTGGGGCGAGTTGGACACCGGGGAGCTGTTTTTT. Translation gives CASSDWGELDTGELFF.

The table lists this clonotype with many counts. The V call is TRBV12-3 or TRBV12-4, the J call TRBJ2-3; the match to TRBD2 covers 7 bases. V shed 3 bases and J 3 bases; nucleotides not matched to a gene: 6. This CDR3 is built from 15 residues. As DNA, the CDR3 is TGTGCCAGCAGTTTTCGGGTAGCGGGTACAGATACGCAGTATTTT. Its translation: CASSFRVAGTDTQYF.

This clonotype was picked up a small number of times. J is TRBJ1-5 and V is TRBV7-8; D is ambiguous. Germline CDR1 SGHVS, CDR2 FQNEAQ. The length of the CDR3 is 13 residues. The V end was cut by 1 base, the J end by 7 bases, with 8 bases between. CDR3 protein: CASSLGAKQPQHF. CDR3 nucleotide sequence: TGTGCCAGCAGCTTAGGGGCCAAACAGCCCCAGCATTTT. Full variable domain (remainder filled in from reference TRBV7-8 and TRBJ1-5): GAGVSQSPRYKVAKRGQDVALRCDPISGHVSLFWYQQALGQGPEFLTYFQNEAQLDKSGLPSDRFFAERPEGSVSTLKIQRTQQEDSAVYLCASSLGAKQPQHFGDGTRLSIL.